The clone carrying this T cell receptor (beta chain) has only a few counts. This entry comes from a study of OX40 agonist ivuxolimab in advanced cancers. V shed 5 bases and J shed 2 bases, with 3 bases lying between them. Germline values: CDR1 SGHVS, CDR2 FNYEAQ. The CDR3 is 12 residues long. Produced via immunoSEQ multiplex PCR; TCRdb's table is partial and in-frame only. The sample lists nearly 90,000 clones, about 87% seen once, with about 1.6% in the top ten. This rearrangement joins TRBV7-6 to TRBJ2-2; D unresolved. The receptor's source is an adult with an advanced solid tumor such as melanoma, head and neck, liver or kidney cancer. Sequencing used CD4+ or CD8+ T cells sorted from blood, obtained in a trial of the OX40 agonist ivuxolimab. The CDR3 spells CASSHNTGELFF. CDR3 nucleotides: TGTGCCAGCAGCCACAACACCGGGGAGCTGTTTTTT.